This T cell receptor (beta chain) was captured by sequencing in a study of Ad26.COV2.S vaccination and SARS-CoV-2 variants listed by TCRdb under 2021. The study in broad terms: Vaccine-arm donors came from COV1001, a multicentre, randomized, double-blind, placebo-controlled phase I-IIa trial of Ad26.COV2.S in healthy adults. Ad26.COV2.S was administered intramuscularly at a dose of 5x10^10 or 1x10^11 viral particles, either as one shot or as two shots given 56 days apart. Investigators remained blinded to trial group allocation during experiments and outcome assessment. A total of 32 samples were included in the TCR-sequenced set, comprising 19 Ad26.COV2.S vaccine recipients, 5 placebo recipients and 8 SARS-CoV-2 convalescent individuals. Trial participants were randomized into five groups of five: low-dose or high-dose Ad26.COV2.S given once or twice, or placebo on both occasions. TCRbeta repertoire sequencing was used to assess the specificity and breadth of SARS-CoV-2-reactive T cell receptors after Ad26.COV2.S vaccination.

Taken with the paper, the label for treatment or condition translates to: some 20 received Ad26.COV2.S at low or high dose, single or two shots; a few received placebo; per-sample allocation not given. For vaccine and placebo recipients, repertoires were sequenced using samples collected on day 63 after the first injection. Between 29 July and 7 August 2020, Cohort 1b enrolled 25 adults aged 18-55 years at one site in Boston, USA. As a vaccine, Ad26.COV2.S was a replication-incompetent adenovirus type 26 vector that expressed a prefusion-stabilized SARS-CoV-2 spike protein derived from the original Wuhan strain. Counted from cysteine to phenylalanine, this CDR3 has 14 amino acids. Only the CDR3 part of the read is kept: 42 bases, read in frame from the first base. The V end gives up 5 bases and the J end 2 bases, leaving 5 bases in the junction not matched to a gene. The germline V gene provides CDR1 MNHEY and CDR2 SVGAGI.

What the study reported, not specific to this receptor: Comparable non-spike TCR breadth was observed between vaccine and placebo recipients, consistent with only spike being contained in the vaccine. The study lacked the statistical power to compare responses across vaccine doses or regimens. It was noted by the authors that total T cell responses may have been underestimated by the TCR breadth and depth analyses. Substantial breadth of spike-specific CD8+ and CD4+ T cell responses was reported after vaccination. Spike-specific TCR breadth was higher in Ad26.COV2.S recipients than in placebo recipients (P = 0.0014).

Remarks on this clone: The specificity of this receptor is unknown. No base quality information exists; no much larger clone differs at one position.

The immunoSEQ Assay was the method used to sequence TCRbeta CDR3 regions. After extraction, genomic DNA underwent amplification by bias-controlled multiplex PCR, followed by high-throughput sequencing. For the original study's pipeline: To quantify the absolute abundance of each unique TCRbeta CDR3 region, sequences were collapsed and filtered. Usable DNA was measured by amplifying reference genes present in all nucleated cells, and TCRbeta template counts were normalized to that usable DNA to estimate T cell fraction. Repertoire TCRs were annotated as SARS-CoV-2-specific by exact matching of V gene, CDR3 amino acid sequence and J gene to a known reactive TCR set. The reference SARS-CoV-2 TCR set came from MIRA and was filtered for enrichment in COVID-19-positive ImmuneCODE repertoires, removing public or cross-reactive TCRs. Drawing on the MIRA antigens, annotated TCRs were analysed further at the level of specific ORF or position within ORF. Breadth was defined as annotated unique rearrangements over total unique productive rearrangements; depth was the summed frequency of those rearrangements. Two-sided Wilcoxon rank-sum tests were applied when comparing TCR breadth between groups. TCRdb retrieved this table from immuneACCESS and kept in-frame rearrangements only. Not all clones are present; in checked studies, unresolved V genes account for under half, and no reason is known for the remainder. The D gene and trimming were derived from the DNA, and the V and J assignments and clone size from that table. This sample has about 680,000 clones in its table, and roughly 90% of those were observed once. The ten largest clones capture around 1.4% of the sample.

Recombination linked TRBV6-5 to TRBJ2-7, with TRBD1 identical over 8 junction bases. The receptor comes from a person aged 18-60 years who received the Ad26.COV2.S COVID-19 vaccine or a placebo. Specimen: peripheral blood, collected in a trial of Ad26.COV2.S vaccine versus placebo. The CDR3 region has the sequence CASSPWTGTYEQYF. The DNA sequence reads TGTGCCAGCAGTCCTTGGACAGGGACCTACGAGCAGTACTTC.